Sequencing of this T cell receptor (beta chain) was carried out in a study of shared clonotypes between healthy human individuals. The ends were cut back, 8 bases at V and 2 bases at J, with 13 bases in the middle. Germline V gene lookup returns CDR1 MNHNS and CDR2 SASEGT. The CDR3 is 13 amino acids. Study results and caveats: Sorted-subset sequencing was shown by rarefaction to be incomplete despite large depth. There were few donors, and this limited the genetic and exposure-history diversity represented. The naive CD4 repertoires of four donors were compared, and approximately 4.7% of clonotypes were shared.

Note on this clone: Its antigen is still unknown.

Naive CD8 cells comprised CD45RO-negative, CCR7-positively selected cells, excluding terminally differentiated effector memory CD45RA+ cells. Produced via immunoSEQ multiplex PCR; TCRdb's table is partial and in-frame only. This table has some 2 million clones, approximately 94% appearing once. The sequencing sample was made of naive CD8+ T cells sorted from blood. This clonotype was obtained from a man aged 18 to 30 in good health. The chain has TRBV6-1 and TRBJ2-7; TRBD2 might be the D (6 bases). CDR3 amino acids: CASVASVTYEQYF. The CDR3 DNA follows: TGTGCCAGCGTGGCTAGCGTAACCTACGAGCAGTACTTC.